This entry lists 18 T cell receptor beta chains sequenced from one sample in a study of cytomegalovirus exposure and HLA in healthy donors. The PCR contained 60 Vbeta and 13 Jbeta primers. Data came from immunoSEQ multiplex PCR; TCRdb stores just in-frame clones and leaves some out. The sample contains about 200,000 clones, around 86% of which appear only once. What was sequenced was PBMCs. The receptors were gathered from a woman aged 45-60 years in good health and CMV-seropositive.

CDR3 sequence reads: CASSDLSGTGAPYGYTF. The CDR3 DNA sequence: TGTGCCAGCAGTGATTTATCCGGGACAGGGGCTCCCTATGGCTACACCTTC. The chain links TRBV6-1 to TRBJ1-2; 10 positions match TRBD1. The CDR3 consists of 17 residues. V was pared by 3 bases and J by 4 bases, with 11 bases of the junction left unmatched. Germline V gene lookup returns CDR1 MNHNS and CDR2 SASEGT.

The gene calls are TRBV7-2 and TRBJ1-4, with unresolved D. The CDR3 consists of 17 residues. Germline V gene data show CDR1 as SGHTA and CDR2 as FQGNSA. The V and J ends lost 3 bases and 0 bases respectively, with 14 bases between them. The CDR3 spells CASSFRSRPATNEKLFF. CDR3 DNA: TGTGCCAGCAGCTTCAGATCCAGGCCTGCAACTAATGAAAAACTGTTTTTT.

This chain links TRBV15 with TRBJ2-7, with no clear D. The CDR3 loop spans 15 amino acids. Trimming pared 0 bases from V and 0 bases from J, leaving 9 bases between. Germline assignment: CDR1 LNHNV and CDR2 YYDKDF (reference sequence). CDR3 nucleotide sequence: TGTGCCACCAGCAGAGATTTAGAGGACTCCTACGAGCAGTACTTC. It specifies CATSRDLEDSYEQYF.

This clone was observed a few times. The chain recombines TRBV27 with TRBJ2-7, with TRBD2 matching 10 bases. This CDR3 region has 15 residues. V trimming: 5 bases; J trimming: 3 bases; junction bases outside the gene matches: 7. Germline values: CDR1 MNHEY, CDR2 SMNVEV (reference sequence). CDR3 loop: CASSPLLAGGYEQYF. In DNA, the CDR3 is TGTGCCAGCAGTCCCCTTTTAGCGGGGGGCTACGAGCAGTACTTC.

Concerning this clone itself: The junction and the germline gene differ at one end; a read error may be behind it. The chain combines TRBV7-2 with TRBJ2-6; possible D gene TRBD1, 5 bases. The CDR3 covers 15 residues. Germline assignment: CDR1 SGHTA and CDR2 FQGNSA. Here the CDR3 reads CASSLAPSGANGLTF. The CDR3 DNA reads TGTGCCAGCAGCTTGGCCCCCTCTGGGGCCAACGGCCTGACTTTC.

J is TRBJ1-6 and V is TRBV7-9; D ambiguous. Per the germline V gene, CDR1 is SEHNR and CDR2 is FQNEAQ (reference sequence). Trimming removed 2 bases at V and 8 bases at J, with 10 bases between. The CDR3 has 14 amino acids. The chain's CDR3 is CASSLRAGDSPLHF. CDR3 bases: TGTGCCAGCAGCTTACGGGCCGGGGATTCACCCCTCCACTTT. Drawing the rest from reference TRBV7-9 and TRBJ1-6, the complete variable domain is DTGVSQNPRHKITKRGQNVTFRCDPISEHNRLYWYRQTLGQGPEFLTYFQNEAQLEKSRLLSDRFSAERPKGSFSTLEIQRTEQGDSAMYLCASSLRAGDSPLHFGNGTRLTVT.

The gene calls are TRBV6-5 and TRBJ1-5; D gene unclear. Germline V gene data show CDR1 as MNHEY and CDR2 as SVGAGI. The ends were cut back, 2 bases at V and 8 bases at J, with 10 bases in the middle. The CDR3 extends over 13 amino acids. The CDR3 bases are TGTGCCAGCAGTTACGGGCAGGTAAAGCCCCAGCATTTT. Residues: CASSYGQVKPQHF.

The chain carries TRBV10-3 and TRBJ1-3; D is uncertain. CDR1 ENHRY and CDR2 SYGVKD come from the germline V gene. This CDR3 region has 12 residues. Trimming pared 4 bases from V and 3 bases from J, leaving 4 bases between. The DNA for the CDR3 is TGTGCCATCAGTGGTATTGGAAACACCATATATTTT. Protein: CAISGIGNTIYF.

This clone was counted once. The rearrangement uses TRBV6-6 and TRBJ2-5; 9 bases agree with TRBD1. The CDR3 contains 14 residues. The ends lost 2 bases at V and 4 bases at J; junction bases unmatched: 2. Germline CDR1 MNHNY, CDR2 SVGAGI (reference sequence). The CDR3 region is CASSYDRGIETQYF. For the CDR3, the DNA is TGTGCCAGCAGTTACGACAGGGGGATAGAGACCCAGTACTTC.

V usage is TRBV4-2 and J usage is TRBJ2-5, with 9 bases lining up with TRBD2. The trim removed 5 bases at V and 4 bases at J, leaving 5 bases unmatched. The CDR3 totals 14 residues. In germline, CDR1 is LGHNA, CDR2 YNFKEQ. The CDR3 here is CASSFAAGGETQYF. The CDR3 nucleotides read TGTGCCAGCAGCTTCGCAGCGGGGGGAGAGACCCAGTACTTC.

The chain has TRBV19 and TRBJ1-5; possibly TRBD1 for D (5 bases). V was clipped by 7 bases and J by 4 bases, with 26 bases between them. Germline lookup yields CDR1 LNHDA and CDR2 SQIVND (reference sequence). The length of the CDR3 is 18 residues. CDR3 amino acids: CASTPAGRGGMKNQPQHF. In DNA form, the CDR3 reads TGTGCCAGTACCCCGGCAGGGAGGGGAGGAATGAAAAATCAGCCCCAGCATTTT.

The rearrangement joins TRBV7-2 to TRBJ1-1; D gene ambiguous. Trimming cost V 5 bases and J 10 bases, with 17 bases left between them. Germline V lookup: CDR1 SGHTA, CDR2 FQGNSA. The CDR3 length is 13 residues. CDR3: CASSPTAGRGAFF. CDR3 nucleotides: TGTGCCAGCAGCCCCACGGCGGGGAGAGGAGCTTTCTTT.

DNA of the CDR3: TGCGCCAGCAGCTTGGACTCCGGGACACCCTACGAGCAGTACTTC. Translation: CASSLDSGTPYEQYF. The chain joins TRBV5-1 to TRBJ2-7; D might be TRBD1 (6 bases). This CDR3 has 15 amino acids. Germline-derived CDR1 and CDR2 are SGHRS and YFSETQ. V was clipped by 0 bases and J by 2 bases, with 12 bases between them.

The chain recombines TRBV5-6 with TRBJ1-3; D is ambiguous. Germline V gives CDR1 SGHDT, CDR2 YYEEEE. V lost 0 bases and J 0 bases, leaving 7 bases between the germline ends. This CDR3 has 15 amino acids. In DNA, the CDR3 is TGTGCCAGCAGCTTGGGTAGTTTCTCTGGAAACACCATATATTTT. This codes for CASSLGSFSGNTIYF.

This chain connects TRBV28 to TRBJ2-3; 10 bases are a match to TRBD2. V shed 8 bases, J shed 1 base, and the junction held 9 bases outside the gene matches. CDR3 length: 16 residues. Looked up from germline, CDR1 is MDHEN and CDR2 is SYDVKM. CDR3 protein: CASHETGTSGTDTQYF. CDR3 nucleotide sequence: TGTGCCAGCCACGAAACCGGGACTAGCGGCACAGATACGCAGTATTTT. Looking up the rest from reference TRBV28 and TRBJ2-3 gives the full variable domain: DVKVTQSSRYLVKRTGEKVFLECVQDMDHENMFWYRQDPGLGLRLIYFSYDVKMKEKGDIPEGYSVSREKKERFSLILESASTNQTSMYLCASHETGTSGTDTQYFGPGTRLTVL.

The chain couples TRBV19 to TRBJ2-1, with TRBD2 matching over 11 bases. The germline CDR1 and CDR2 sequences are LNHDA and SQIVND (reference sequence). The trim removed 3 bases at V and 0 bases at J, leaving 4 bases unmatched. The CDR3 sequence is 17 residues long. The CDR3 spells CASSIPGLAGSYNEQFF. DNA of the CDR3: TGTGCCAGTAGTATCCCTGGACTAGCGGGCTCCTACAATGAGCAGTTCTTC.

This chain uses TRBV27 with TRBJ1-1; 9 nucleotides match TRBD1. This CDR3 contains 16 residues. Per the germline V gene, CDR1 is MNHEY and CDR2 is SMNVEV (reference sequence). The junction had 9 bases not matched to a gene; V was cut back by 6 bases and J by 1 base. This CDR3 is CASSLTGGQGNTEAFF. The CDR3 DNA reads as TGTGCCAGCAGCCTTACAGGGGGCCAAGGGAACACTGAAGCTTTCTTT.

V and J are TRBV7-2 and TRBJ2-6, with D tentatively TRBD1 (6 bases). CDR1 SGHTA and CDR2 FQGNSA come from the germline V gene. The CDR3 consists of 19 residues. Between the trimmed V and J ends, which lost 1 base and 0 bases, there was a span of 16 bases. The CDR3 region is CASSLETGTPHSGANVLTF. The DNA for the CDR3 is TGTGCCAGCAGCTTAGAGACCGGGACACCCCACTCTGGGGCCAACGTCCTGACTTTC.